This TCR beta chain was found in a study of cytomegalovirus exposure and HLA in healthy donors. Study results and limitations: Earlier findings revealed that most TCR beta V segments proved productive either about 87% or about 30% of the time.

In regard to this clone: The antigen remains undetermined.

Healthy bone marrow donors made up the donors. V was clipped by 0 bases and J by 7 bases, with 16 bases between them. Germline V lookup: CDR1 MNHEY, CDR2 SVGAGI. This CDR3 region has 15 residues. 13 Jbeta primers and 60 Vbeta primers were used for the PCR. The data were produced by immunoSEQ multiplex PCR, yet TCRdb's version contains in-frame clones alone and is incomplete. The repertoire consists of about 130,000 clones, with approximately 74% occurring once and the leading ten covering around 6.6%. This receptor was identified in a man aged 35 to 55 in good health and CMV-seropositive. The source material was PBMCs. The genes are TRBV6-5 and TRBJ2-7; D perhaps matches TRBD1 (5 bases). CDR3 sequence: CASSYSRTPPGEQYF. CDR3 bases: TGTGCCAGCAGTTACTCCCGGACACCTCCCGGGGAGCAGTACTTC.